This TCR beta chain stems from a study of blood T cell repertoires in COVID-19. In the original processing: Nucleated cell number was recorded as an estimate derived from reference gene primer amplification. Libraries were prepared by immunoSEQ multiplex PCR; TCRdb keeps only in-frame clonotypes and omits some of them. The V and J calls and the clone size are those of that table, but D and trimming were determined from the DNA. The sample holds fewer than 80,000 clones; 92% are singletons and the top ten take 5.5% to 6%. The CDR3 spans 14 residues. CDR1 is SGHVS, CDR2 FNYEAQ, per germline. Trimming pared 6 bases from V and 3 bases from J, leaving 14 bases between.

The J gene is TRBJ1-1, the V gene TRBV7-6; tentative D call: TRBD1 (5 bases). The sequenced sample was peripheral blood. This receptor was obtained from a human donor in a cohort sampled during active COVID-19. The CDR3 DNA is TGTGCCAGCAGTCAGGGAGGGTCGGACACTGAAGCTTTCTTT. As protein: CASSQGGSDTEAFF.